These 29 T cell receptor beta chains originate from one sample sequenced in a study of early T cells in non-severe SARS-CoV-2 infection. Via MiXCR, TCRdb re-called the 5' RACE reads, giving one row per CDR3 protein. The sample consists of roughly 48,000 distinct CDR3 sequences, 3.5% to 5% of them appearing once. The source material was whole blood. These receptors were collected from an adult who was a healthcare worker with PCR-confirmed SARS-CoV-2 infection or an uninfected control (not recorded which).

This clonotype was counted ten times or more. V is TRBV7-6 and J is TRBJ1-3; D not certain. Trimming cost V 5 bases and J 4 bases, with 15 bases left between them. Germline CDR1 is SGHVS and CDR2 is FNYEAQ. CDR3 length: 15 residues. CDR3 sequence reads: CASSPLESSGNTIYF. CDR3 bases: TGTGCCAGCAGCCCCCTTGAAAGCTCCGGAAACACCATATATTTT.

This clonotype came up many times. This chain uses TRBV7-2 with TRBJ2-7, with D possibly TRBD2 on 6 matching bases. This CDR3 has 12 amino acids. The V gene lost 8 bases and the J gene lost 5 bases, with 13 bases spanning the gap. From germline, CDR1 is SGHTA and CDR2 FQGNSA. CDR3 region: CASGGRPDEQYF. CDR3 DNA sequence: TGTGCCAGCGGGGGGAGGCCCGACGAGCAGTACTTC.

In this sample, this clonotype turned up many times. V and J are TRBV29-1 and TRBJ1-1; D unresolved. Per germline, CDR1 SQVTM and CDR2 ANQGSEA. V dropped 2 bases and J dropped 0 bases, with 7 bases sitting between them. The CDR3 runs to 13 residues. The CDR3 nucleotides read TGCAGCGTTGAACGGGCCCTGAACACTGAAGCTTTCTTT. Translation: CSVERALNTEAFF.

V gene TRBV7-8 combines with J gene TRBJ2-7; 7 bases fit TRBD2. The CDR3 contains 13 residues. The junction had 4 bases not matched to a gene; V was cut back by 2 bases and J by 6 bases. Looked up from germline, CDR1 is SGHVS and CDR2 is FQNEAQ. CDR3 region: CASSLSREGEQYF. CDR3 nucleotides: TGTGCCAGCAGCTTAAGCAGGGAGGGCGAGCAGTACTTC.

This clonotype was counted at least ten times. The J gene is TRBJ2-1, the V gene TRBV2, with 10 nucleotides matching TRBD1. V lost 5 bases and J lost 7; bases outside the gene matches: 14. The germline V gene encodes CDR1 SNHLY and CDR2 FYNNEI. This CDR3 has 17 residues. The CDR3 DNA sequence: TGTGCCAGCAGTCCCACCCCCGGGACAGGGGTGGCGAATGAGCAGTTCTTC. Encoded protein: CASSPTPGTGVANEQFF.

The V call is TRBV5-4, the J call TRBJ1-2; a possible D gene is TRBD1 (5 bases). This CDR3 contains 15 residues. The V gene lost 0 bases and the J gene lost 2 bases, with 11 bases spanning the gap. Germline values: CDR1 SGHNT, CDR2 YYREEE (reference sequence). CDR3: CASSLGPGVNYGYTF. Written as DNA, the CDR3 is TGTGCCAGCAGCTTGGGTCCGGGGGTAAACTATGGCTACACCTTC.

The CDR3 coding sequence is TGTGCCACCAGTGATCCTTCTAGCGGGAGAGGGGACACCGGGGAGCTGTTTTTT. Residues: CATSDPSSGRGDTGELFF. The rearrangement uses TRBV24-1 and TRBJ2-2, with 10 positions matching TRBD2. The CDR3 is made up of 18 amino acids. Trimming removed 3 bases from V and 3 bases from J; junction bases left unmatched: 9. Germline V CDR1 and CDR2: KGHDR, SFDVKD.

This clonotype was recorded at least ten times. The chain employs TRBV3-1 and TRBJ2-3; 9 bases fit TRBD2. Germline V CDR1 and CDR2: LGHDT, YNNKEL (reference sequence). The V and J ends lost 2 bases and 4 bases, in that order; junction bases with no gene match: 7. The CDR3 totals 16 residues. The CDR3 protein is CASSQMRGGQPDTQYF. The CDR3 DNA follows: TGTGCCAGCAGCCAAATGCGGGGGGGCCAGCCAGATACGCAGTATTTT.

In this sample, this clonotype turned up many times. The chain is built from TRBV7-8 and TRBJ2-3; 9 bases agree with TRBD1. The CDR3 has 15 amino acids. Germline CDR1 is SGHVS and CDR2 is FQNEAQ. The J segment lost 4 bases and the V segment lost 5 bases, leaving 7 bases of the junction unmatched. The CDR3 bases are TGTGCCAGCAGCCGGGGACAGGGTAAAGCAGATACGCAGTATTTT. The encoded protein is CASSRGQGKADTQYF.

On this clonotype: Sequence at one end of the junction differs from germline and may be a read error. This sequence joins TRBV7-9 and TRBJ1-5; D gene ambiguous. The CDR3 is made up of 16 amino acids. Germline V gives CDR1 SEHNR, CDR2 FQNEAQ (reference sequence). CDR3 in amino acids: CASSSAPQDSDQPQHF. The CDR3 DNA reads TGTGCCAGCAGCTCAGCCCCTCAGGATAGCGATCAGCCCCAGCATTTT.

This clonotype occurred many times. The V gene is TRBV20-1, the J gene TRBJ2-7; tentatively, D is TRBD1 (6 bases). The CDR3 covers 15 residues. V lost 6 bases and J lost 2, with 20 bases in between. Germline V gene sequence: CDR1 DFQATT, CDR2 SNEGSKA (reference sequence). This CDR3 reads CSAQPPGHIPYEQYF. The CDR3 DNA follows: TGCAGTGCCCAACCTCCGGGACACATTCCCTACGAGCAGTACTTC.

A word on this clonotype: The junction differs from germline at one of its ends, possibly a read error. J is TRBJ1-1 and V is TRBV5-1; the match to TRBD1 covers 10 bases. Per the germline V gene, CDR1 is SGHRS and CDR2 is YFSETQ. CDR3 length: 15 amino acids. The CDR3 bases are TGCGCCAGCAGCTTGGAAGGGACAGGGGTCACTGAAGTTTTCTTT. Residues: CASSLEGTGVTEVFF.

The chain links TRBV6-2 or TRBV6-3 to TRBJ2-1; 11 positions agree with TRBD2. The CDR3 runs 15 residues. Trimming cost V 5 bases and J 6 bases; bases outside gene matches: 6. Germline CDR1 MNHEY, CDR2 SVGEGT. The chain's CDR3 is CASSILAGEVNEQFF. Written as DNA, the CDR3 is TGTGCCAGCAGTATACTAGCGGGAGAGGTCAATGAGCAGTTCTTC.

The chain recombines TRBV7-2 with TRBJ2-3; 10 nucleotides align to TRBD2. V was pared by 1 base and J by 8 bases, with 12 bases of the junction left unmatched. The CDR3 has 17 amino acids. The germline CDR1 and CDR2 sequences are SGHTA and FQGNSA. CDR3 sequence reads: CASSLGTSGSRRPTQYF. The DNA for the CDR3 is TGTGCCAGCAGCTTAGGGACTAGCGGCTCTAGGAGGCCTACGCAGTATTTT. Together with reference TRBV7-2 and TRBJ2-3, the CDR3 gives the full variable domain: GAGVSQSPSNKVTEKGKDVELRCDPISGHTALYWYRQSLGQGLEFLIYFQGNSAPDKSGLPSDRFSAERTGGSVSTLTIQRTQQEDSAVYLCASSLGTSGSRRPTQYFGPGTRLTVL.

This clonotype showed up just a few times. The V gene is TRBV7-2, the J gene TRBJ2-3; no clear D. CDR1 is SGHTA, CDR2 FQGNSA, per germline. The CDR3 consists of 14 residues. V dropped 4 bases and J dropped 4 bases, with 12 bases sitting between them. The DNA for the CDR3 is TGTGCCAGCAGCTGGCCAACGGGTTCAGATACGCAGTATTTT. It encodes CASSWPTGSDTQYF.

This clonotype appeared many times. As DNA, the CDR3 is TGTGCCAGCAGCTTAGGAACAGGGAGCAATCAGCCCCAGCATTTT. Translation gives CASSLGTGSNQPQHF. The V gene is TRBV7-6, the J gene TRBJ1-5, with D perhaps TRBD1 (6 bases). CDR1 SGHVS and CDR2 FNYEAQ come from the germline V gene. The V gene lost 1 base and the J gene lost 1 base, with 8 bases spanning the gap. The length of the CDR3 is 15 residues.

Many counts were recorded for this clonotype. The CDR3 sequence: CASREQGDEQFF. CDR3 nucleotides: TGCGCCAGCCGCGAACAGGGAGATGAGCAGTTCTTC. The rearrangement links TRBV5-1 to TRBJ2-1; the D gene is possibly TRBD1 (6 bases). V was clipped by 7 bases and J by 8 bases, with 13 bases between them. The CDR3 sequence is 12 residues long. Germline CDR1 and CDR2: SGHRS and YFSETQ.

Details on this clonotype: At one end, the junction sequence differs from germline, possibly due to a read error. This chain uses TRBV20-1 with TRBJ1-4; D perhaps matches TRBD1 (5 bases). The CDR3 length is 13 residues. Per the germline V gene, CDR1 is DFQATT and CDR2 is SNEGSKA (reference sequence). CDR3 nucleotide sequence: TGCAGTGCCAGGCAGGGTGCTAATGAAAAACCGTTTTTT. Translated, it gives CSARQGANEKPFF.

This clonotype was seen ten or more times. This chain connects TRBV6-5 to TRBJ2-7; a weak D match, TRBD1 (5 bases). From germline, CDR1 is MNHEY and CDR2 SVGAGI. The V gene lost 5 bases and the J gene lost 1 base, with 18 bases spanning the gap. The CDR3 contains 16 residues. The CDR3 here is CASSPPLGRASYEQYF. CDR3 bases: TGTGCCAGCAGTCCCCCCCTGGGCAGGGCATCCTACGAGCAGTACTTC.

Many counts were recorded for this clonotype. The chain couples TRBV20-1 to TRBJ2-5, with 7 bases identical to TRBD2. The CDR3 spans 13 residues. V lost 6 bases and J lost 4; bases outside the gene matches: 8. CDR1 is DFQATT and CDR2 is SNEGSKA in the germline V gene (reference sequence). The CDR3 region is CSAPGLVRETQYF. The DNA of the CDR3 is TGCAGTGCCCCCGGACTAGTGCGAGAGACCCAGTACTTC.

This clonotype was detected ten times or more. The chain couples TRBV6-1 to TRBJ2-7, with D possibly being TRBD2 (7 bases). CDR1 and CDR2 (germline): MNHNS, SASEGT. Trimming stripped 4 bases from V and 7 bases from J, with 23 bases between. The CDR3 covers 16 residues. CDR3 DNA sequence: TGTGCCAGCAGTGCTGCCTCGGGGGCTAGCGGTTTGGAGCAGTACTTC. Its translation: CASSAASGASGLEQYF.

At least ten counts were recorded for this clonotype. This rearrangement joins TRBV3-1 to TRBJ2-7, with a weak D call TRBD2 (5 bases). The ends were cut back, 0 bases at V and 2 bases at J, with 8 bases in the middle. CDR1 and CDR2 (germline): LGHDT, YNNKEL (reference sequence). The CDR3 length is 14 residues. CDR3 loop: CASSQDLRAYEQYF. The CDR3 region has the DNA TGTGCCAGCAGCCAAGATCTGAGGGCCTACGAGCAGTACTTC.

In its sample, this clonotype was seen many times. The chain has TRBV5-6 and TRBJ2-1; the D gene is possibly TRBD1 (5 bases). Trimming pared 6 bases from V and 1 base from J, leaving 8 bases between. Germline-derived CDR1 and CDR2 are SGHDT and YYEEEE. CDR3 length equals 13 residues. The CDR3 protein is CASKGASYNEQFF. Here the CDR3 DNA reads TGTGCCAGCAAAGGGGCTTCCTACAATGAGCAGTTCTTC.

This clonotype has a count of ten or more. The chain employs TRBV9 and TRBJ2-7; D ambiguous. The CDR3 has 14 residues. V lost 0 bases and J lost 2, with 9 bases in between. CDR1 and CDR2 from the germline V gene are SGDLS and YYNGEE. CDR3 coding DNA: TGTGCCAGCAGCGTAGCTACTACTCCCTACGAGCAGTACTTC. This gives the protein CASSVATTPYEQYF.

The genes are TRBV5-1 and TRBJ2-3; no reliable D call. The CDR3 consists of 15 residues. Germline V gives CDR1 SGHRS, CDR2 YFSETQ. Deletions cut 1 base from V and 1 base from J, with 10 bases between. As DNA, the CDR3 is TGCGCCAGCAGCTTGAGCCTCCGCGGCACAGATACGCAGTATTTT. It specifies CASSLSLRGTDTQYF.

The V gene is TRBV20-1, the J gene TRBJ2-6; the D is unclear. This CDR3 contains 15 residues. Trimming removed 0 bases at V and 1 base at J, with 7 bases between. CDR1 is DFQATT, CDR2 SNEGSKA, per germline (reference sequence). The DNA for the CDR3 is TGCAGTGCTAGAGATCCCCTATCTGGGGCCAACGTCCTGACTTTC. This translates into CSARDPLSGANVLTF.

The table lists this clonotype with many counts. The chain couples TRBV19 to TRBJ2-5; maybe TRBD1 (7 bases). The CDR3 sequence is 13 residues long. CDR1 LNHDA and CDR2 SQIVND come from the germline V gene (reference sequence). V was trimmed by 6 bases and J by 5 bases, leaving 13 bases between them. The CDR3 bases are TGTGCCAGTAGGGCACAGGGGAGGGAGACCCAGTACTTC. It specifies CASRAQGRETQYF.

Note on this clonotype: Since a much larger clone is just one base distant, this may be a read error. The CDR3: CVTTEPYKLGIGELFF. In nucleotides, the CDR3 is TGTGTCACCACAGAGCCCTACAAACTCGGAATCGGGGAGCTGTTTTTT. The J gene is TRBJ2-2, the V gene TRBV24-1; D is undetermined. Per germline, CDR1 KGHDR and CDR2 SFDVKD. The CDR3 covers 16 residues.

There are many counts of this clonotype. V usage is TRBV20-1 and J usage is TRBJ2-3; D call uncertain. CDR1 is DFQATT and CDR2 is SNEGSKA in the germline V gene (reference sequence). V was clipped by 5 bases and J by 4 bases, with 10 bases between them. The CDR3 sequence is 12 residues long. The CDR3 DNA reads as TGCAGTGCTCCTACTGGTGCAGATACGCAGTATTTT. Translating it yields CSAPTGADTQYF.